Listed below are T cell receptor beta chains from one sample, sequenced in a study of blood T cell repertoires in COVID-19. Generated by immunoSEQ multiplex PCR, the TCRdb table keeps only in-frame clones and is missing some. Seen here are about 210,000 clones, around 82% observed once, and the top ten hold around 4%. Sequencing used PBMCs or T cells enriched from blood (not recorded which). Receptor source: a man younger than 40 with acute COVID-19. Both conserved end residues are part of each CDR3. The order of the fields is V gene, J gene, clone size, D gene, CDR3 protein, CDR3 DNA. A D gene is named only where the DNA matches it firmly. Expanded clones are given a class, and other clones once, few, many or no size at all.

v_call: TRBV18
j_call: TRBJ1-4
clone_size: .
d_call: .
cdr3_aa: CASSLRTEGTANEKLFF
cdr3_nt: TGTGCCAGCTCACTCAGGACAGAAGGAACGGCTAATGAAAAACTGTTTTTT

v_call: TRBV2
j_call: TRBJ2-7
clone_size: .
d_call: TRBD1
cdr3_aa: CASRETGTGGHDEQYF
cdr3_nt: TGTGCCAGCAGGGAGACCGGGACAGGGGGCCACGACGAGCAGTACTTC

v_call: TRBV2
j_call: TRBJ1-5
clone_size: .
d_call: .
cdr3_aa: CASSPRVFNQPQHF
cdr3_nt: TGTGCCAGCAGTCCCAGGGTTTTCAACCAGCCCCAGCATTTT

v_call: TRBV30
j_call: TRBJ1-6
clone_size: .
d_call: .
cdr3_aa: CACTDSSYNSPLHF
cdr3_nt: TGTGCCTGTACAGACAGCTCCTATAATTCACCCCTCCACTTT

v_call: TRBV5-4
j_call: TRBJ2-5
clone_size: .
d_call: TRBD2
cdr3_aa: CASSFLTGGEYQETQYF
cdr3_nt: TGTGCCAGCAGCTTTCTCACGGGGGGGGAGTACCAAGAGACCCAGTACTTC

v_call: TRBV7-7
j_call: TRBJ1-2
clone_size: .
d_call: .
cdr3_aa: CASSFLQDYTF
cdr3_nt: TGTGCCAGCAGCTTCCTCCAGGACTACACCTTC

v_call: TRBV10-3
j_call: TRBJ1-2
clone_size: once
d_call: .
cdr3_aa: CAISDGTNSYGYTF
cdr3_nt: TGTGCCATCAGTGATGGGACTAACTCCTATGGCTACACCTTC

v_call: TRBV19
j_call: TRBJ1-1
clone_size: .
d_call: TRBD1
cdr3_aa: CASSHMTGGRNTEAFF
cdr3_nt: TGTGCCAGTAGTCACATGACAGGGGGCAGGAACACTGAAGCTTTCTTT

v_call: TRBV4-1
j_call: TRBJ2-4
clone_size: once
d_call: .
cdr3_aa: CASSQETALAKNIQYF
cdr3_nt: TGCGCCAGCAGCCAAGAAACAGCTCTCGCCAAAAACATTCAGTACTTC

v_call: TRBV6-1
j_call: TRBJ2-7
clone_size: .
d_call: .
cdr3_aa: CASSDDPGLWQYF
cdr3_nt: TGTGCCAGCAGTGATGACCCAGGGCTTTGGCAGTACTTC